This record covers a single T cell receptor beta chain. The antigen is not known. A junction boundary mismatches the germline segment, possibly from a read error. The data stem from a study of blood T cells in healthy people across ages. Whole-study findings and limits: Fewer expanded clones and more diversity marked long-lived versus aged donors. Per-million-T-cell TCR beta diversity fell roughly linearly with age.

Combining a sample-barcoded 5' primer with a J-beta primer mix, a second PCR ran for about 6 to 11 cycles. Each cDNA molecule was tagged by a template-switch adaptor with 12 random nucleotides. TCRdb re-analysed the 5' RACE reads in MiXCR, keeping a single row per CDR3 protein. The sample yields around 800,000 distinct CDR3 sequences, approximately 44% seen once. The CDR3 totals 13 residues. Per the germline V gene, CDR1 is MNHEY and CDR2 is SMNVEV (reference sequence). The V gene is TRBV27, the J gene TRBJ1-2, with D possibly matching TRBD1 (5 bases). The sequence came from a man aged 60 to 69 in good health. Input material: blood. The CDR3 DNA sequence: TGTGCCAGCAGTAGCGGACAAGACTATAGCTACACCTTC. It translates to CASSSGQDYSYTF.